The 30 T cell receptor beta chains listed next were all sequenced from one sample in a study of tumor-infiltrating lymphocytes in localized non-small cell lung cancer. Repertoires were generated with immunoSEQ multiplex PCR, while TCRdb's copy carries only in-frame clones and drops some. Counted here are some 8,400 clones, roughly 79% occurring once; the ten biggest clones make up 13%. Material for sequencing was uninvolved lung tissue not adjacent to the tumor. These receptors originate from a human donor with non-small cell lung cancer.

This chain's CDR3 is CASRPGRTEAFF. CDR3 bases: TGTGCCAGCAGACCGGGCCGCACTGAAGCTTTCTTT. The chain combines TRBV28 with TRBJ1-1; D is uncertain. The CDR3 has 12 residues. Germline V lookup: CDR1 MDHEN, CDR2 SYDVKM. With 6 bases removed from V and 4 bases from J, the gap between germline ends came to 9 bases.

This rearrangement joins TRBV11-2 to TRBJ1-1, with no clear D. Germline V CDR1 and CDR2: SGHAT, FQNNGV. V lost 0 bases to trimming and J lost 3 bases, with 5 bases between them. The CDR3 is 13 residues long. The CDR3 DNA reads TGTGCCAGCAGCTTAGAGGATTACACTGAAGCTTTCTTT. It specifies CASSLEDYTEAFF. Complete variable domain (other parts from reference TRBV11-2 and TRBJ1-1): EAGVAQSPRYKIIEKRQSVAFWCNPISGHATLYWYQQILGQGPKLLIQFQNNGVVDDSQLPKDRFSAERLKGVDSTLKIQPAKLEDSAVYLCASSLEDYTEAFFGQGTRLTVV.

This sequence joins TRBV2 and TRBJ1-1; the D is unclear. This CDR3 is 11 amino acids long. Between the trimmed V and J ends, which lost 7 bases and 1 base, there was a span of 4 bases. CDR1 and CDR2 from the germline V gene are SNHLY and FYNNEI. CDR3 loop: CASKTNTEAFF. CDR3 DNA sequence: TGTGCCAGCAAAACGAACACTGAAGCTTTCTTT.

The chain combines TRBV29-1 with TRBJ2-4; the match to TRBD1 covers 8 bases. CDR3 length equals 13 residues. The J segment lost 0 bases and the V segment lost 7 bases, leaving 2 bases of the junction unmatched. Germline CDR1 SQVTM, CDR2 ANQGSEA. The CDR3 DNA follows: TGCAGCGGACAGGGGACAGCCAAAAACATTCAGTACTTC. Protein product: CSGQGTAKNIQYF.

CDR3 coding DNA: TGTGCCAGCAGCTCAGTGTTCTCTGGGGCCAACGTCCTGACTTTC. This gives the protein CASSSVFSGANVLTF. The genes are TRBV5-4 and TRBJ2-6; D call uncertain. The CDR3 loop spans 15 amino acids. The germline V gene encodes CDR1 SGHNT and CDR2 YYREEE (reference sequence). Trimming stripped 3 bases from V and 0 bases from J, with 7 bases between.

This sequence joins TRBV2 and TRBJ2-1, with TRBD2 matching over 7 bases. The CDR3 consists of 16 residues. The germline CDR1 and CDR2 sequences are SNHLY and FYNNEI. Unmatched junction bases numbered 12, after V lost 6 bases and J lost 4 bases. The CDR3 reads CASSRGELADYNEQFF. The CDR3 DNA is TGTGCCAGCAGCCGGGGGGAACTAGCAGATTACAATGAGCAGTTCTTC.

V gene TRBV27 combines with J gene TRBJ2-7; 8 bases match TRBD2. J gave up 6 bases and V 3 bases, and 7 bases lay outside the gene matches. The CDR3 runs 14 residues. Germline CDR1 MNHEY, CDR2 SMNVEV (reference sequence). This chain's CDR3 is CASSFSGTSPEQYF. The CDR3 bases are TGTGCCAGCAGTTTTTCCGGGACTAGTCCCGAGCAGTACTTC.

This clone was observed a single time. The gene calls are TRBV5-6 and TRBJ1-2, with TRBD1 identical over 9 bases. Germline V lookup: CDR1 SGHDT, CDR2 YYEEEE. This CDR3 has 15 residues. V shed 4 bases and J 4 bases; nucleotides not matched to a gene: 8. The CDR3 protein is CASSPSTGGIYGYTF. The CDR3 nucleotides are TGTGCCAGCAGCCCTTCCACAGGGGGCATCTATGGCTACACCTTC.

V gene TRBV9 combines with J gene TRBJ2-7; 8 bases map to TRBD1. The CDR3 totals 15 residues. The germline gives CDR1 SGDLS, CDR2 YYNGEE. The trim removed 4 bases at V and 4 bases at J, leaving 10 bases unmatched. The CDR3, as DNA: TGTGCCAGCAGCTTCAGCGACAGGGGCGGGTACGAGCAGTACTTC. Protein: CASSFSDRGGYEQYF.

The table lists this clone with a few counts. The identical CDR3 is also encoded by other nucleotide sequences in the sample. This sequence joins TRBV9 and TRBJ2-7, with 10 bases that match TRBD2. The CDR3 covers 17 residues. With V trimmed by 0 bases and J by 3 bases, 9 bases remained unmatched. Germline lookup yields CDR1 SGDLS and CDR2 YYNGEE. CDR3 DNA: TGTGCCAGCAGCGTAGGGGACGGACTAGCGGCCTACTACGAGCAGTACTTC. It encodes CASSVGDGLAAYYEQYF.

This chain uses TRBV6-5 with TRBJ2-7; 7 bases line up with TRBD2. J lost 0 bases, V lost 5 bases, and 7 bases had no gene match. Germline V lookup: CDR1 MNHEY, CDR2 SVGAGI. The CDR3 length is 15 residues. This CDR3 reads CASSRLATPSYEQYF. The CDR3 nucleotides are TGTGCCAGCAGTAGACTAGCAACCCCCTCCTACGAGCAGTACTTC.

The J gene is TRBJ2-7, the V gene TRBV28, with no clear D. V gave up 5 bases and J gave up 3 bases, with 17 bases separating them. CDR1 is MDHEN, CDR2 SYDVKM, per germline. The CDR3 covers 15 residues. In nucleotides, the CDR3 is TGTGCCAGCAGTCTATCTGGCCCTTTCGGCTACGAGCAGTACTTC. The encoded protein is CASSLSGPFGYEQYF.

The V and J genes are TRBV28 and TRBJ1-1; D remains ambiguous. The germline V gene has CDR1 MDHEN and CDR2 SYDVKM. The V and J ends lost 5 bases and 8 bases respectively, with 12 bases between them. The CDR3 loop spans 12 amino acids. The CDR3 coding sequence is TGTGCCAGCAGTCTCGCCAGAATCGAAGCTTTCTTT. Protein: CASSLARIEAFF.

This chain joins TRBV2 and TRBJ1-1; D gene unclear. This CDR3 has 13 residues. V was cut by 7 bases and J by 1 base, with 10 bases left in between. CDR1 and CDR2 from the germline V gene are SNHLY and FYNNEI. CDR3 sequence reads: CASIWEANTEAFF. In DNA, the CDR3 is TGTGCCAGCATATGGGAGGCGAACACTGAAGCTTTCTTT. Full variable domain (missing parts from reference TRBV2 and TRBJ1-1): EPEVTQTPSHQVTQMGQEVILRCVPISNHLYFYWYRQILGQKVEFLVSFYNNEISEKSEIFDDQFSVERPDGSNFTLKIRSTKLEDSAMYFCASIWEANTEAFFGQGTRLTVV.

The V gene is TRBV2, the J gene TRBJ2-1; D may correspond to TRBD1 or TRBD2 (6 bases each). Deletions cut 6 bases from V and 0 bases from J, with 15 bases between. The CDR3 extends over 16 amino acids. Germline V gene data show CDR1 as SNHLY and CDR2 as FYNNEI. This CDR3 reads CASSLEGDGSYNEQFF. Written as DNA, the CDR3 is TGTGCCAGCAGCCTGGAGGGGGACGGCTCCTACAATGAGCAGTTCTTC.

J is TRBJ1-1 and V is TRBV4-1; D not resolved. Germline CDR1 and CDR2: MGHRA and YSYEKL. V shed 3 bases and J shed 0 bases, with 11 bases lying between them. CDR3 length: 15 amino acids. The CDR3, as DNA: TGCGCCAGCAGCCAGGAGGGTGCGATGAACACTGAAGCTTTCTTT. It translates to CASSQEGAMNTEAFF.

V usage is TRBV27 and J usage is TRBJ2-7; 11 bases agree with TRBD1. The ends lost 6 bases at V and 3 bases at J; junction bases unmatched: 10. Per the germline V gene, CDR1 is MNHEY and CDR2 is SMNVEV (reference sequence). CDR3 size: 16 residues. The CDR3, as DNA: TGTGCCAGCAGCAAGGGGTGGGGACAGGGGGACTACGAGCAGTACTTC. It translates to CASSKGWGQGDYEQYF.

The CDR3 coding sequence is TGTGCCTGGAGGGCCCGCCGGGACAATGAGCAGTTCTTC. It is translated as CAWRARRDNEQFF. The chain employs TRBV30 and TRBJ2-1; D is unclear. The CDR3 is 13 residues long. Germline V gene sequence: CDR1 GTSNPN, CDR2 SVGIG (reference sequence). Trimming shortened V by 3 bases and J by 5 bases, and 11 bases separated the two germline ends.

The chain joins TRBV19 to TRBJ1-4, with D perhaps matching TRBD1 (5 bases). The germline gives CDR1 LNHDA, CDR2 SQIVND (reference sequence). Trimming removed 5 bases from V and 0 bases from J, with 13 bases in between. The CDR3 runs to 16 residues. In DNA, the CDR3 is TGTGCCAGTAGTGGAGGTGGGGCTGCAACTAATGAAAAACTGTTTTTT. It is translated as CASSGGGAATNEKLFF. Based on the CDR3 plus reference TRBV19 and TRBJ1-4, the full variable domain is DGGITQSPKYLFRKEGQNVTLSCEQNLNHDAMYWYRQDPGQGLRLIYYSQIVNDFQKGDIAEGYSVSREKKESFPLTVTSAQKNPTAFYLCASSGGGAATNEKLFFGSGTQLSVL.

The rearrangement uses TRBV6-1 and TRBJ2-3, with TRBD1 identical over 7 bases. Germline V CDR1 and CDR2: MNHNS, SASEGT. After removal of 6 bases from V and 5 bases from J, the junction contained 5 bases not matched to a gene. The CDR3 consists of 13 residues. The CDR3 DNA sequence: TGTGCCAGCAGAGCGCAGGGGGAAGATACGCAGTATTTT. Translated, it gives CASRAQGEDTQYF.

The CDR3 spells CASSPLDGNTEAFF. CDR3 nucleotides: TGTGCCAGCAGTCCTTTGGACGGGAACACTGAAGCTTTCTTT. J is TRBJ1-1 and V is TRBV27; no firm D call. This CDR3 is built from 14 residues. With 5 bases removed from V and 1 base from J, the gap between germline ends came to 11 bases. The germline V gene encodes CDR1 MNHEY and CDR2 SMNVEV (reference sequence).

J is TRBJ2-7 and V is TRBV4-2, with 12 bases identical to TRBD1. The CDR3 covers 17 residues. CDR1 is LGHNA and CDR2 is YNFKEQ in the germline V gene. The J segment lost 5 bases and the V segment lost 0 bases, leaving 8 bases of the junction unmatched. The CDR3 spells CASSQEGGQGAKNEQYF. CDR3 sequence (DNA): TGTGCCAGCAGCCAAGAAGGGGGACAGGGGGCCAAGAACGAGCAGTACTTC.

This clone was seen a single time. The chain joins TRBV2 to TRBJ2-2, with TRBD1 identical over 7 bases. Germline values: CDR1 SNHLY, CDR2 FYNNEI. The ends lost 4 bases at V and 6 bases at J; junction bases unmatched: 8. The CDR3 covers 15 residues. The CDR3 spells CASSVYRGRAGELFF. In DNA form, the CDR3 reads TGTGCCAGCAGTGTTTACAGGGGACGGGCCGGGGAGCTGTTTTTT.

The CDR3 is CASRRDSYYEQYF. CDR3 DNA: TGTGCCAGCAGAAGGGACAGCTACTACGAGCAGTACTTC. The gene calls are TRBV28 and TRBJ2-7; TRBD1 matches 7 bases. The CDR3 length is 13 residues. In germline, CDR1 is MDHEN, CDR2 SYDVKM. V shed 6 bases and J 3 bases; nucleotides not matched to a gene: 5.

The chain is built from TRBV10-3 and TRBJ1-3; perhaps TRBD1 as D (5 bases). Germline V gene sequence: CDR1 ENHRY, CDR2 SYGVKD. V shed 4 bases and J shed 2 bases, with 12 bases lying between them. This CDR3 region has 15 residues. The CDR3 DNA follows: TGTGCCATCAGTGCCCTGGGGGGAACTGGAAACACCATATATTTT. Translating gives CAISALGGTGNTIYF.

In its sample, this clone was seen a few times. This rearrangement joins TRBV27 to TRBJ2-3, with 7 nucleotides matching TRBD1. The CDR3 has 16 amino acids. Germline lookup yields CDR1 MNHEY and CDR2 SMNVEV (reference sequence). V was pared by 3 bases and J by 3 bases, with 9 bases of the junction left unmatched. CDR3 in amino acids: CASSFRGRRVTDTQYF. DNA of the CDR3: TGTGCCAGCAGTTTTAGGGGGCGCCGGGTGACAGATACGCAGTATTTT.

V and J are TRBV28 and TRBJ1-5; maybe TRBD1 (5 bases). Germline V gene lookup returns CDR1 MDHEN and CDR2 SYDVKM. The length of the CDR3 is 13 residues. V shed 6 bases and J shed 6 bases, with 12 bases lying between them. CDR3 sequence reads: CASRWGGGQPQHF. The CDR3 nucleotides are TGTGCCAGCAGGTGGGGGGGAGGTCAGCCCCAGCATTTT.

The count of this clone is one. CDR3 sequence: CASSGSAVDTEAFF. The CDR3 DNA sequence: TGTGCCAGCAGCGGATCGGCGGTGGACACTGAAGCTTTCTTT. The rearrangement joins TRBV5-8 to TRBJ1-1; no clear D gene. Trimming took 4 bases from V and 3 from J, leaving 13 bases between them. CDR1 and CDR2 (germline): SGHTS, YDEGEE. The CDR3 sequence is 14 residues long.

The chain has TRBV25-1 and TRBJ1-4; D not resolved. Germline V gene data show CDR1 as MGHDK and CDR2 as SYGVNS. V lost 6 bases, J lost 7 bases, and 18 bases lay in between. This CDR3 comprises 15 residues. The CDR3 sequence is CASRPGLNRGEKLFF. In nucleotides, the CDR3 is TGTGCCAGCAGACCCGGACTCAACAGAGGTGAAAAACTGTTTTTT.

This clone was seen once. The V call is TRBV11-2, the J call TRBJ1-2; no reliable D call. V was shortened by 5 bases and J by 4 bases, with 11 bases between the two germline ends. Germline CDR1 reads SGHAT; CDR2 reads FQNNGV. This CDR3 is built from 13 residues. CDR3 in DNA: TGTGCCAGCAGCGCGGGCTGGGCCTATGGCTACACCTTC. The encoded protein is CASSAGWAYGYTF.